This T cell receptor (beta chain) emerged from a study of cytomegalovirus exposure and HLA in healthy donors. This clone was seen a handful of times. Germline trimming cut 5 bases from V and 4 bases from J; bases unmatched to any gene: 6. Germline CDR1 and CDR2: LNHNV and YYDKDF (reference sequence). The CDR3 has 16 amino acids. Primers: 60 Vbeta forward and 13 Jbeta reverse. The repertoire was sequenced with immunoSEQ multiplex PCR; TCRdb's copy has only in-frame clones and lacks some. The sample records about 200,000 clones, 77% being singletons. The sequence was obtained from a woman under 40 in good health and CMV-seropositive. The sample comprised PBMCs. The chain employs TRBV15 and TRBJ2-3; TRBD2 matches 13 bases. The CDR3 loop reads CATSLTSGGAPDTQYF. The DNA of the CDR3 is TGTGCCACCAGCCTTACTAGCGGGGGGGCACCAGATACGCAGTATTTT.